A selection of T cell receptor beta chains follows, all from one sample in a study of T cell responses to AZD1222 COVID-19 vaccine. Generated by immunoSEQ multiplex PCR, the TCRdb table keeps only in-frame clones and is missing some. The sample carries fewer than 120,000 clones, about 94% recorded once. The source material was peripheral blood, sampled 28 days after the second AZD1222 dose. The receptors were sampled from an adult who received the AZD1222 COVID-19 vaccine. Each CDR3 is given with its conserved first and last residue. Each record gives: J gene, D gene, V gene, clone size, CDR3 DNA, CDR3 protein. A D gene is named only where the DNA matches it firmly. Some rows have no size entry. The others give once, few or many, or a class for an expanded clone.

TRBJ1-3,NA,TRBV13,NA,TGTGCCAGCAGCTTATATCGAGGAAACACCATATATTTT,CASSLYRGNTIYF
TRBJ2-7,NA,TRBV27,NA,TGTGCCAGCAGTTTCGATTGGGGATCCTCCTACGAGCAGTACTTC,CASSFDWGSSYEQYF
TRBJ1-2,NA,TRBV19,NA,TGTGCCAGTAGTAACAACTCCCCCAAAGGCTACACCTTC,CASSNNSPKGYTF
TRBJ1-1,NA,TRBV5-1,NA,TGCGCCAGCAGATTAGACAGCCTGAACACTGAAGCTTTCTTT,CASRLDSLNTEAFF
TRBJ2-1,TRBD2,TRBV29-1,NA,TGCAGCGTCCTCATAACTCTAGCGGGGGGACCCAGCTACAATGAGCAGTTCTTC,CSVLITLAGGPSYNEQFF
TRBJ1-4,TRBD1,TRBV3-1/TRBV3-2,NA,TGTGCCAGCAGCCAAAACAGGGGAACTCGGACTAATGAAAAACTGTTTTTT,CASSQNRGTRTNEKLFF
TRBJ1-2,NA,TRBV27,NA,TGTGCCAGCAGTTTAGGGGGGAGGAATGGCTACACCTTC,CASSLGGRNGYTF
TRBJ1-6,NA,TRBV3-1/TRBV3-2,NA,TGTGCCAGCAGCAGGACAGTCCTAGGGAGTGATTCACCCCTCCACTTT,CASSRTVLGSDSPLHF
TRBJ2-5,NA,TRBV4-2,NA,TGTGCCAGCAGCCAAGATCGGATGGGGGGCAGAGAGACCCAGTACTTC,CASSQDRMGGRETQYF
TRBJ1-1,NA,TRBV9,NA,TGTGCCAGCAGCGTAGGTCTGTGGGAACAGGAGGAAGCTTTCTTT,CASSVGLWEQEEAFF
TRBJ1-2,NA,TRBV4-1,once,TGCGCCAGCAGCCAAGATTACAGGGTTGCTTCGGAACACTATGGCTACACCTTC,CASSQDYRVASEHYGYTF
TRBJ1-4,NA,TRBV5-4,once,TGTGCCAGCAGCTTGGCTGGATTGGGGGCGAGAGAAAAACTGTTTTTT,CASSLAGLGAREKLFF
TRBJ1-2,NA,TRBV16,NA,TGTGCCAGCAGTCCCGGGGCTGGCTATGGCTACACCTTC,CASSPGAGYGYTF
TRBJ1-2,NA,TRBV7-9,NA,TGTGCCAGCAGCTTAAGTGTTGAAGTTTATGGCTACACCTTC,CASSLSVEVYGYTF
TRBJ1-4,NA,TRBV2,once,TGTGCCAGCAGTGAGATAAGGGGGGAATGGGAAAAACTGTTTTTT,CASSEIRGEWEKLFF
TRBJ2-5,NA,TRBV12-3/TRBV12-4,NA,TGTGCCAGCAGTTTCGACTACCAAGAGACCCAGTACTTC,CASSFDYQETQYF
TRBJ1-1,NA,TRBV20-1,NA,TGCAGTGCTCGACACCGTTTCTCAGCTTTCTTT,CSARHRFSAFF
TRBJ2-1,NA,TRBV7-9,NA,TGTGCCAGCAGCACCGGGTGGCTAAGCTCCTACAATGAGCAGTTCTTC,CASSTGWLSSYNEQFF
TRBJ2-2,NA,TRBV3-1/TRBV3-2,NA,TGTGCCAGCAGCCAAGATCGAGGGGCCGGGGAGCTGTTTTTT,CASSQDRGAGELFF
TRBJ1-6,NA,TRBV25-1,NA,TGTGCCAGCAGGGCGGGGGCCCGCTCCTATAATTCACCCCTCCACTTT,CASRAGARSYNSPLHF
TRBJ2-1,NA,TRBV5-5,NA,TGTGCCAGCAAGGACTACAATGAGCAGTTCTTC,CASKDYNEQFF
TRBJ1-5,TRBD1,TRBV6-1,NA,TGTGCCAGCAGTGACCGGGACAGGGGTTTGAGCAATCAGCCCCAGCATTTT,CASSDRDRGLSNQPQHF
TRBJ2-1,NA,TRBV18,NA,TGTGCCAGCTCACACGGGATCTACAATGAGCAGTTCTTC,CASSHGIYNEQFF
TRBJ1-1,NA,TRBV11-1,NA,TGTGCCAGCAGCTTAGAACGGATGAACACTGAAGCTTTCTTT,CASSLERMNTEAFF
TRBJ1-4,NA,TRBV29-1,NA,TGCAGCGTTGGCGACGGGGGGCAGGCTAATGAAAAACTGTTTTTT,CSVGDGGQANEKLFF
TRBJ1-2,NA,TRBV6-5,NA,TGTGCCAGCAGTTACGGCCAAAACTATGGCTACACCTTC,CASSYGQNYGYTF
TRBJ1-1,NA,TRBV5-4,NA,TGTGCCAGCAGATCCCCTACAGGGACGGAAGAAGCTTTCTTT,CASRSPTGTEEAFF
TRBJ2-5,TRBD1,TRBV25-1,NA,TGTGCCAGCAGTGAAGAGGGGGCGCTTATTGGGACCCAGTACTTC,CASSEEGALIGTQYF
TRBJ1-3,NA,TRBV21-1,NA,TGTGCCAGCAGGAGGGTCTCTGGAAACACCATATATTTT,CASRRVSGNTIYF
TRBJ1-2,NA,TRBV6-2/TRBV6-3,NA,TGTGCCAGCAGTTACTCTCCGGGGGGCTATGGCTACACCTTC,CASSYSPGGYGYTF
TRBJ1-2,TRBD1,TRBV29-1,NA,TGCAGCGTTGAAGCAGGGACAGGGGCCTCTAGGGGCTATGGCTACACCTTC,CSVEAGTGASRGYGYTF
TRBJ1-6,NA,TRBV9,NA,TGTGCCAGCAGCGTAGACAGGGCCACTTCACCCCTCCACTTT,CASSVDRATSPLHF
TRBJ1-5,NA,TRBV7-9,NA,TGTGCCAGCAGCCGTGGCAATCAGCCCCAGCATTTT,CASSRGNQPQHF
TRBJ2-1,NA,TRBV5-5,NA,TGTGCCAGCAGCTTGGACAGCCTCTCCTACAATGAGCAGTTCTTC,CASSLDSLSYNEQFF
TRBJ1-6,TRBD1,TRBV30,NA,TGTGCCTGGAGGGCAGGGGGTGGGTCACCCCTCCACTTT,CAWRAGGGSPLHF
TRBJ2-3,TRBD2,TRBV11-3,NA,TGTGCCAGCAGCTTAGGCTGGCGGGGAGGGGATACGCAGTATTTT,CASSLGWRGGDTQYF
TRBJ1-1,TRBD1,TRBV7-8,NA,TGTGCCAGCAGCGTAGACAGGGGGCGTCGGAACACTGAAGCTTTCTTT,CASSVDRGRRNTEAFF
TRBJ1-2,NA,TRBV7-2,NA,TGTGCCAGCAGCTTAGATAGGGGGACCTATGGCTACACCTTC,CASSLDRGTYGYTF
TRBJ1-1,NA,TRBV20-1,NA,TGCAGTGCTAGTCCCCTTTTGGGAGCTGTGGACACTGAAGCTTTCTTT,CSASPLLGAVDTEAFF
TRBJ1-2,NA,TRBV27,NA,TGTGCCAGCAGTTCCACGGGGGTTTATGGCTACACCTTC,CASSSTGVYGYTF
TRBJ2-7,NA,TRBV4-1,NA,TGCGCCAGCAGCCACCGCCGGGACTCCTACGAGCAGTACTTC,CASSHRRDSYEQYF